This T cell receptor (beta chain) was observed in a study of monozygotic twins with inflammatory bowel disease. Study observations and caveats: Using the inverse Simpson index, IBD patients had lower TCRbeta diversity than healthy co-twins.

TCRdb re-called the 5' RACE reads, yielding one record per CDR3 amino acid sequence without DNA. The listing records 150,000 to 200,000 distinct CDR3 sequences. As for this clonotype: Its target is not known.

Germline CDR1 reads SGHRS; CDR2 reads YFSETQ. The CDR3 is 13 residues long. This sequence originates from a human donor with ulcerative colitis or Crohn's disease, or a healthy co-twin of an affected twin (not recorded which). The chain uses TRBV5-1 and TRBJ2-7; the D call of TRBD1 rests on TCRdb alone, since no DNA is present to check it. Sequencing was performed on blood. CDR3 protein: CASSSGQATEQYF.